This is a list of T cell receptor beta chains from one sample in a study of cytomegalovirus exposure and HLA in healthy donors. Produced via immunoSEQ multiplex PCR; TCRdb's table is partial and in-frame only. The table counts about 130,000 clones; under 2% lies in the top ten. Sample: PBMCs. The receptors stem from a woman in her thirties or forties in good health and CMV-seropositive. CDR3s include the opening cysteine and the closing phenylalanine or tryptophan. A D gene is named only where the DNA matches it firmly.

CDR3 protein: CASSFGLAGTYEQYF; CDR3 DNA: TGTGCCAGCAGTTTTGGACTAGCGGGAACCTACGAGCAGTACTTC; V gene: TRBV28; J gene: TRBJ2-7; D gene: TRBD2
CDR3 protein: CASSYTGGSGNTIYF; CDR3 DNA: TGTGCCAGCAGTTACACAGGGGGCTCTGGAAACACCATATATTTT; V gene: TRBV6-5; J gene: TRBJ1-3; D gene: TRBD1
CDR3 protein: CASSQDGTGVSYGYTF; CDR3 DNA: TGCGCCAGCAGCCAAGACGGGACAGGGGTTTCCTATGGCTACACCTTC; V gene: TRBV4-1; J gene: TRBJ1-2; D gene: TRBD1
CDR3 protein: CASSLQGNRRPYEQYF; CDR3 DNA: TGTGCCAGTTCCTTACAGGGGAATCGGAGGCCTTACGAGCAGTACTTC; V gene: TRBV19; J gene: TRBJ2-7; D gene: TRBD1
CDR3 protein: CASSSPGQGTYEQYF; CDR3 DNA: TGTGCCAGCAGTTCGCCGGGACAGGGAACCTACGAGCAGTACTTC; V gene: TRBV27; J gene: TRBJ2-7; D gene: TRBD1
CDR3 protein: CASSAVTGVGSYEQYF; CDR3 DNA: TGTGCCAGCAGTGCCGTGACAGGGGTGGGCTCCTACGAGCAGTACTTC; V gene: TRBV6-1; J gene: TRBJ2-7; D gene: TRBD1
CDR3 protein: CASSQVRGGELFF; CDR3 DNA: TGCGCCAGCAGCCAAGTCAGGGGCGGGGAGCTGTTTTTT; V gene: TRBV4-3; J gene: TRBJ2-2; D gene: NA
CDR3 protein: CSVEVRRGWSTDEQYF; CDR3 DNA: TGCAGCGTTGAAGTGCGAAGAGGGTGGAGTACCGACGAGCAGTACTTC; V gene: TRBV29-1; J gene: TRBJ2-7; D gene: NA
CDR3 protein: CASSPQKQGASADTQYF; CDR3 DNA: TGTGCCAGCTCACCGCAAAAACAGGGGGCGTCGGCAGATACGCAGTATTTT; V gene: TRBV18; J gene: TRBJ2-3; D gene: TRBD1
CDR3 protein: CASSRDTSNTEAFF; CDR3 DNA: TGCGCCAGCAGCCGCGACACTTCGAACACTGAAGCTTTCTTT; V gene: TRBV4-3; J gene: TRBJ1-1; D gene: NA
CDR3 protein: CASSDLAGGSPDTQYF; CDR3 DNA: TGTGCCAGCAGTGACTTAGCGGGAGGATCTCCAGATACGCAGTATTTT; V gene: TRBV6-4; J gene: TRBJ2-3; D gene: TRBD2
CDR3 protein: CASRATSGTGGAKNIQYF; CDR3 DNA: TGTGCCAGCAGGGCGACTAGCGGGACGGGTGGAGCCAAAAACATTCAGTACTTC; V gene: TRBV7-2; J gene: TRBJ2-4; D gene: TRBD2
CDR3 protein: CTSSQAAGSGSSYEQYF; CDR3 DNA: TGCACCAGCAGCCAAGCGGCGGGTAGCGGAAGCTCCTACGAGCAGTACTTC; V gene: TRBV1; J gene: TRBJ2-7; D gene: NA
CDR3 protein: CATSRAGQWETQYF; CDR3 DNA: TGTGCCACCAGCAGAGCCGGACAGTGGGAGACCCAGTACTTC; V gene: TRBV15; J gene: TRBJ2-5; D gene: NA
CDR3 protein: CASSGGDRGFYGYTF; CDR3 DNA: TGCGCCAGCAGCGGAGGGGACAGGGGCTTCTATGGCTACACCTTC; V gene: TRBV5-1; J gene: TRBJ1-2; D gene: TRBD1
CDR3 protein: CASSLQLTGELFF; CDR3 DNA: TGTGCCAGTAGTCTACAGCTCACCGGGGAGCTGTTTTTT; V gene: TRBV19; J gene: TRBJ2-2; D gene: NA
CDR3 protein: CASSLGLEQYF; CDR3 DNA: TGTGCCAGCAGCTTAGGGCTCGAGCAGTACTTC; V gene: TRBV13; J gene: TRBJ2-7; D gene: NA
CDR3 protein: CASSGGVPVNTEAFF; CDR3 DNA: TGTGCCAGCAGTGGTGGTGTTCCGGTGAACACTGAAGCTTTCTTT; V gene: TRBV2; J gene: TRBJ1-1; D gene: NA
CDR3 protein: CASSWGANGYTF; CDR3 DNA: TGTGCCAGCAGTTGGGGCGCGAATGGCTACACCTTC; V gene: TRBV28; J gene: TRBJ1-2; D gene: NA
CDR3 protein: CASSPPDRGRAGFYEQYF; CDR3 DNA: TGTGCCAGCTCACCACCGGACAGGGGGCGCGCCGGGTTTTACGAGCAGTACTTC; V gene: TRBV18; J gene: TRBJ2-7; D gene: TRBD1
CDR3 protein: CASQGGNTEAFF; CDR3 DNA: TGTGCCTCACAGGGGGGGAACACTGAAGCTTTCTTT; V gene: TRBV30; J gene: TRBJ1-1; D gene: TRBD1
CDR3 protein: CASSFGLAGYNEQFF; CDR3 DNA: TGTGCCAGCAGCTTTGGACTAGCGGGATACAATGAGCAGTTCTTC; V gene: TRBV13; J gene: TRBJ2-1; D gene: TRBD2
CDR3 protein: CASSGEGRPGEDEQFF; CDR3 DNA: TGCGCCAGCAGCGGGGAGGGCCGCCCGGGGGAGGATGAGCAGTTCTTC; V gene: TRBV5-1; J gene: TRBJ2-1; D gene: TRBD2
CDR3 protein: CASRRAQGALDEQFF; CDR3 DNA: TGTGCCAGCAGACGGGCACAGGGAGCGTTGGATGAGCAGTTCTTC; V gene: TRBV6-1; J gene: TRBJ2-1; D gene: NA
CDR3 protein: CASSFMGQSYEQYF; CDR3 DNA: TGTGCCAGCAGTTTCATGGGACAGAGCTACGAGCAGTACTTC; V gene: TRBV27; J gene: TRBJ2-7; D gene: TRBD1
CDR3 protein: CAWSTGQRLLNQPQHF; CDR3 DNA: TGTGCCTGGAGTACGGGACAGCGGCTCCTCAATCAGCCCCAGCATTTT; V gene: TRBV30; J gene: TRBJ1-5; D gene: TRBD1
CDR3 protein: CASSRGYEQYF; CDR3 DNA: TGTGCCAGCAGCCGAGGCTACGAGCAGTACTTC; V gene: TRBV11-2; J gene: TRBJ2-7; D gene: NA
CDR3 protein: CASSQPAGPPYNEQFF; CDR3 DNA: TGTGCCAGCAGCCAACCAGCGGGACCTCCCTACAATGAGCAGTTCTTC; V gene: TRBV28; J gene: TRBJ2-1; D gene: TRBD2
CDR3 protein: CASSFGGFGREAFF; CDR3 DNA: TGTGCCAGCAGCTTTGGAGGTTTCGGGCGAGAAGCTTTCTTT; V gene: TRBV7-3; J gene: TRBJ1-1; D gene: NA
CDR3 protein: CASSGGTGGNEKLFF; CDR3 DNA: TGTGCCAGCAGCGGCGGAACGGGAGGGAATGAAAAACTGTTTTTT; V gene: TRBV5-4; J gene: TRBJ1-4; D gene: NA
CDR3 protein: CASRETGVDYGYTF; CDR3 DNA: TGTGCCAGCAGGGAGACAGGGGTTGACTATGGCTACACCTTC; V gene: TRBV28; J gene: TRBJ1-2; D gene: TRBD1
CDR3 protein: CASSLDGRNTEAFF; CDR3 DNA: TGTGCCAGCAGTTTAGACGGGAGGAACACTGAAGCTTTCTTT; V gene: TRBV28; J gene: TRBJ1-1; D gene: NA
CDR3 protein: CASSLSRGLSTEAFF; CDR3 DNA: TGTGCCAGCAGTTTAAGCAGGGGGCTTAGCACTGAAGCTTTCTTT; V gene: TRBV28; J gene: TRBJ1-1; D gene: TRBD1
CDR3 protein: CASSRGGAVGWRDTQYF; CDR3 DNA: TGTGCCAGCAGTCGAGGGGGCGCCGTGGGCTGGAGAGATACGCAGTATTTT; V gene: TRBV28; J gene: TRBJ2-3; D gene: TRBD1
CDR3 protein: CAWRGTGASEQFF; CDR3 DNA: TGTGCCTGGAGGGGGACAGGGGCTTCTGAGCAGTTCTTC; V gene: TRBV30; J gene: TRBJ2-1; D gene: TRBD1
CDR3 protein: CASSGRGSLDEKLFF; CDR3 DNA: TGTGCCAGTAGTGGCAGGGGCTCCCTGGACGAAAAACTGTTTTTT; V gene: TRBV19; J gene: TRBJ1-4; D gene: NA
CDR3 protein: CASRESGSYNEQFF; CDR3 DNA: TGTGCCAGCAGGGAGAGCGGGAGCTACAATGAGCAGTTCTTC; V gene: TRBV6-5; J gene: TRBJ2-1; D gene: TRBD2
CDR3 protein: CASSEAQGAAYNEQFF; CDR3 DNA: TGTGCCAGCAGTGAAGCCCAGGGGGCCGCTTACAATGAGCAGTTCTTC; V gene: TRBV25-1; J gene: TRBJ2-1; D gene: TRBD1
CDR3 protein: CASSESFSGGEKLFF; CDR3 DNA: TGTGCCAGCAGTGAATCTTTTTCAGGGGGTGAAAAACTGTTTTTT; V gene: TRBV25-1; J gene: TRBJ1-4; D gene: TRBD1
CDR3 protein: CASSRRRLAGNNEQFF; CDR3 DNA: TGTGCCAGCAGCCGACGACGACTAGCGGGGAACAATGAGCAGTTCTTC; V gene: TRBV14; J gene: TRBJ2-1; D gene: TRBD2
CDR3 protein: CASSLSGRNTGELFF; CDR3 DNA: TGTGCCAGCAGTTTATCGGGGAGAAACACCGGGGAGCTGTTTTTT; V gene: TRBV27; J gene: TRBJ2-2; D gene: NA
CDR3 protein: CASRRGESTDTQYF; CDR3 DNA: TGCGCCAGCCGTCGGGGAGAGAGCACAGATACGCAGTATTTT; V gene: TRBV5-1; J gene: TRBJ2-3; D gene: NA
CDR3 protein: CASSSPGWGREETQYF; CDR3 DNA: TGTGCCAGCAGCTCCCCTGGCTGGGGCCGAGAGGAGACCCAGTACTTC; V gene: TRBV5-6; J gene: TRBJ2-5; D gene: NA
CDR3 protein: CASGSGQINYGYTF; CDR3 DNA: TGTGCCAGCGGTTCTGGACAGATAAACTATGGCTACACCTTC; V gene: TRBV7-8; J gene: TRBJ1-2; D gene: NA
CDR3 protein: CASSWTSGMRETQYF; CDR3 DNA: TGTGCCAGCAGTTGGACTAGCGGGATGCGGGAGACCCAGTACTTC; V gene: TRBV27; J gene: TRBJ2-5; D gene: TRBD2
CDR3 protein: CASSQARGNQPQHF; CDR3 DNA: TGCGCCAGCAGCCAAGCTCGGGGCAATCAGCCCCAGCATTTT; V gene: TRBV4-3; J gene: TRBJ1-5; D gene: NA
CDR3 protein: CASSGRDRGTDTQYF; CDR3 DNA: TGTGCCAGCAGCGGCCGGGACAGGGGGACAGATACGCAGTATTTT; V gene: TRBV5-4; J gene: TRBJ2-3; D gene: TRBD1
CDR3 protein: CASSLGSSGRAGETQYF; CDR3 DNA: TGTGCCAGCAGCTTAGGCTCTAGCGGGAGGGCCGGAGAGACCCAGTACTTC; V gene: TRBV11-2; J gene: TRBJ2-5; D gene: TRBD2
CDR3 protein: CAISEVGTNWRNEQYF; CDR3 DNA: TGTGCCATCAGTGAGGTGGGGACTAACTGGAGGAACGAGCAGTACTTC; V gene: TRBV10-3; J gene: TRBJ2-7; D gene: TRBD2
CDR3 protein: CASSLYTDTQYF; CDR3 DNA: TGCGCCAGCAGCTTATACACAGATACGCAGTATTTT; V gene: TRBV5-1; J gene: TRBJ2-3; D gene: NA
CDR3 protein: CSVESYSGNTIYF; CDR3 DNA: TGCAGCGTTGAGAGCTACTCTGGAAACACCATATATTTT; V gene: TRBV29-1; J gene: TRBJ1-3; D gene: NA
CDR3 protein: CASRLTGSHYGYTF; CDR3 DNA: TGTGCCAGCAGGCTGACAGGGTCCCATTATGGCTACACCTTC; V gene: TRBV28; J gene: TRBJ1-2; D gene: TRBD1